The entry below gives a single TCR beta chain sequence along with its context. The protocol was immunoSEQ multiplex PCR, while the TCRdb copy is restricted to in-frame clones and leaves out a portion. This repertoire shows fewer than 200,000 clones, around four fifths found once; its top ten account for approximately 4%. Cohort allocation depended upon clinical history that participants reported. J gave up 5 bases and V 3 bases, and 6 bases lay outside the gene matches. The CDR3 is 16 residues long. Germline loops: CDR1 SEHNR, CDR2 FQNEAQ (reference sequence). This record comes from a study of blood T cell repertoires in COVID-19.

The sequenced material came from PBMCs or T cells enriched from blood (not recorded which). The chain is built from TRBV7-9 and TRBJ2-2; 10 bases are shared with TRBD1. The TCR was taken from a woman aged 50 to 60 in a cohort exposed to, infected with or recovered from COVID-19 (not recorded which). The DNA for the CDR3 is TGTGCCAGCAGCTTCAGGACAGGGGGTCTGACCGGGGAGCTGTTTTTT. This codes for CASSFRTGGLTGELFF.